These 18 T cell receptor beta chains came from one sample sequenced in a study of cytomegalovirus exposure and HLA in healthy donors. Both 60 Vbeta primers and 13 Jbeta primers went into the PCR. Measured with immunoSEQ multiplex PCR; TCRdb has only the in-frame clones, and not every one. The sample totals tens of thousands of clones; its top ten clones hold roughly 1.7%. The specimen sequenced was PBMCs. Receptor source: a woman aged 30 to 39 in good health and CMV-seronegative.

This chain connects TRBV30 to TRBJ1-2; 7 nucleotides match TRBD1. This CDR3 has 12 amino acids. From germline, CDR1 is GTSNPN and CDR2 SVGIG (reference sequence). For the CDR3, the DNA is TGTGCATTCGACAGGGATTTCTATGGCTACACCTTC. Protein product: CAFDRDFYGYTF.

The chain recombines TRBV2 with TRBJ1-5; D is unresolved. The CDR3 sequence is 12 residues long. Germline V gene lookup returns CDR1 SNHLY and CDR2 FYNNEI. Trimming removed 4 bases from V and 7 bases from J, with 8 bases in between. The DNA of the CDR3 is TGTGCCAGCAGTGCACCACGGCAGCCCCAGCATTTT. The encoded protein is CASSAPRQPQHF.

The J gene is TRBJ2-2, the V gene TRBV6-5, with D maybe TRBD2 (7 bases). This CDR3 has 15 residues. Trimming took 6 bases from V and 3 from J, leaving 14 bases between them. Germline V gene data show CDR1 as MNHEY and CDR2 as SVGAGI. DNA of the CDR3: TGTGCCAGCAGCTCAGGGGAGGGATACACCGGGGAGCTGTTTTTT. As protein: CASSSGEGYTGELFF.

V gene TRBV28 combines with J gene TRBJ1-5; 8 positions agree with TRBD1. The V gene end was trimmed by 3 bases and the J gene end by 0 bases; junction bases not matched to a gene: 10. This CDR3 is 18 amino acids long. Looked up from germline, CDR1 is MDHEN and CDR2 is SYDVKM. The CDR3, as DNA: TGTGCCAGCAGTTTGGACAGGGATAGGATCTATAGCAATCAGCCCCAGCATTTT. It specifies CASSLDRDRIYSNQPQHF.

The J gene is TRBJ2-1, the V gene TRBV6-5, with 13 positions matching TRBD2. This CDR3 has 15 amino acids. Trimming took 5 bases from V and 9 from J; bases not matched to a gene: 7. Germline CDR1 is MNHEY and CDR2 is SVGAGI. The CDR3 DNA reads as TGTGCCAGCAGTCCGGGACTAGCGGGGTGGAGTGAGCAGTTCTTC. Its translation is CASSPGLAGWSEQFF.

The gene calls are TRBV10-3 and TRBJ1-5; the D is unclear. V was pared by 8 bases and J by 4 bases, with 12 bases between. Germline CDR1 ENHRY, CDR2 SYGVKD. This CDR3 has 13 residues. CDR3 in DNA: TGTGCCATCGCGGTAGATCAGAATCAGCCCCAGCATTTT. It specifies CAIAVDQNQPQHF.

Regarding this clone: The same CDR3 also results from other DNA sequences found in this sample. The V call is TRBV6-1, the J call TRBJ2-1; 8 nucleotides match TRBD2. CDR3 length: 17 amino acids. Losses at the gene ends were 0 bases for V and 9 bases for J; bases not matched to a gene: 13. CDR1 is MNHNS and CDR2 is SASEGT in the germline V gene. In nucleotides, the CDR3 is TGTGCCAGCAGTGAAGCTTATATCCGGGAAAGCGGGAGTGAGCAGTTCTTC. Translation gives CASSEAYIRESGSEQFF.

The genes are TRBV20-1 and TRBJ2-2; D not resolved. Germline assignment: CDR1 DFQATT and CDR2 SNEGSKA (reference sequence). This CDR3 is built from 11 residues. Deletions cut 6 bases from V and 3 bases from J, with 5 bases between. This chain's CDR3 is CSARDTGELFF. CDR3 bases: TGCAGTGCACGGGACACCGGGGAGCTGTTTTTT.

V is TRBV6-5 and J is TRBJ2-7; 7 nucleotides match TRBD2. V gave up 2 bases and J gave up 3 bases; unmatched junction bases: 4. The CDR3 runs 14 residues. Germline V gives CDR1 MNHEY, CDR2 SVGAGI. CDR3 amino acids: CASSYGRGFYEQYF. CDR3 DNA: TGTGCCAGCAGTTACGGGCGGGGGTTCTACGAGCAGTACTTC.

This sequence joins TRBV19 and TRBJ1-1; maybe TRBD1 (6 bases). The CDR3 is 13 amino acids. The V gene lost 6 bases and the J gene lost 8 bases, with 16 bases spanning the gap. The V gene's germline CDR1 is LNHDA and CDR2 SQIVND (reference sequence). CDR3 loop: CASRGNTGWEAFF. Written as DNA, the CDR3 is TGTGCCAGTAGGGGAAATACAGGGTGGGAAGCTTTCTTT.

The chain links TRBV30 to TRBJ1-6; perhaps TRBD1 as D (6 bases). CDR1 is GTSNPN, CDR2 SVGIG, per germline (reference sequence). This CDR3 has 12 residues. Trimming removed 8 bases at V and 7 bases at J, with 12 bases between. CDR3 DNA: TGTGCCCTTGGGGGGGGCAATTCACCCCTCCACTTT. Protein: CALGGGNSPLHF.

The chain couples TRBV28 to TRBJ2-7, with no clear D. Looked up from germline, CDR1 is MDHEN and CDR2 is SYDVKM. Trimming took off 2 bases at V and 0 bases at J, with 11 bases between the two ends. The CDR3 spans 15 residues. The CDR3: CASSLAATSSYEQYF. The DNA of the CDR3 is TGTGCCAGCAGTTTAGCCGCAACAAGCTCCTACGAGCAGTACTTC.

The chain carries TRBV27 and TRBJ2-7; 7 bases agree with TRBD1. From germline, CDR1 is MNHEY and CDR2 SMNVEV (reference sequence). J was trimmed by 6 bases and V by 5 bases; bases with no gene match: 7. The CDR3 is 13 residues long. CDR3 DNA sequence: TGTGCCAGCAGTCTGGGACAGCTTGGCGAGCAGTACTTC. Protein sequence: CASSLGQLGEQYF.

The chain recombines TRBV4-3 with TRBJ2-1; no definite D call. The CDR3 runs 13 residues. Germline CDR1 reads LGHNA; CDR2 reads YSLEER. V was clipped by 0 bases and J by 5 bases, with 5 bases between them. CDR3: CASSQDPDNEQFF. The CDR3 DNA sequence: TGCGCCAGCAGCCAAGATCCCGACAATGAGCAGTTCTTC.

The genes are TRBV2 and TRBJ2-7; D might be TRBD1 (6 bases). CDR1 is SNHLY, CDR2 FYNNEI, per germline. The germline V and J ends were trimmed by 8 bases and 2 bases, with 19 bases remaining between them. The CDR3 loop spans 15 amino acids. The CDR3 sequence is CASGGLRQAAYEQYF. The DNA of the CDR3 is TGTGCCAGCGGAGGATTAAGACAGGCCGCCTACGAGCAGTACTTC. Supplemented by reference TRBV2 and TRBJ2-7, the full variable domain reads EPEVTQTPSHQVTQMGQEVILRCVPISNHLYFYWYRQILGQKVEFLVSFYNNEISEKSEIFDDQFSVERPDGSNFTLKIRSTKLEDSAMYFCASGGLRQAAYEQYFGPGTRLTVT.

The chain joins TRBV6-5 to TRBJ1-1, with 7 bases fitting TRBD1. The CDR3 length is 15 residues. Germline assignment: CDR1 MNHEY and CDR2 SVGAGI. Unmatched junction bases numbered 2, after V lost 1 base and J lost 0 bases. The CDR3 loop reads CASSYWGTVNTEAFF. The CDR3 DNA reads as TGTGCCAGCAGTTACTGGGGGACAGTGAACACTGAAGCTTTCTTT.

The chain recombines TRBV30 with TRBJ1-6; weak D call: TRBD1 (5 bases). Germline V gene lookup returns CDR1 GTSNPN and CDR2 SVGIG (reference sequence). Trimming removed 5 bases from V and 8 bases from J, with 10 bases in between. The CDR3 runs 12 residues. The CDR3, as DNA: TGTGCCTGGGGACGGGGGGATTCACCCCTCCACTTT. Its protein is CAWGRGDSPLHF.

The rearrangement links TRBV10-3 to TRBJ1-5; D possibly corresponds to TRBD1 (5 bases). CDR1 is ENHRY and CDR2 is SYGVKD in the germline V gene. The CDR3 has 13 residues. Deletions cut 6 bases from V and 6 bases from J, with 12 bases between. The CDR3 nucleotides read TGTGCCATCAGGGCAGGGAATAGTCAGCCCCAGCATTTT. This translates into CAIRAGNSQPQHF.